Shown below are 3 T cell receptor beta chains from a single sample sequenced in a study of T cells expressing NK-cell markers. After re-calling the 5' RACE reads, TCRdb lists one entry per CDR3 protein, DNA absent. The sample is made up of about 140,000 distinct CDR3 sequences, and the top ten hold approximately 12% of it. The sequenced sample consisted of blood T cells: a sorted CD56 or NKG2C T cell subset, CD4+ or CD8+ T cells, or bulk PBMC T cells (not recorded which). The receptor source for this set is a man younger than 35 in good health.

The rearrangement links TRBV7-2 to TRBJ2-5; TCRdb's D call of TRBD1 is untestable without DNA. Germline V gene lookup returns CDR1 SGHTA and CDR2 FQGNSA. This CDR3 is 15 amino acids long. This CDR3 is CASSLFVGTGETQYF.

V usage is TRBV10-2 and J usage is TRBJ1-1. Germline lookup yields CDR1 WSHSY and CDR2 SAAADI. CDR3 length equals 14 residues. CDR3 loop: CASSDDLGNTEAFF.

The V and J genes are TRBV7-2 and TRBJ2-1; with no DNA, the TCRdb D assignment of TRBD2 cannot be verified. Germline CDR1 SGHTA, CDR2 FQGNSA. CDR3 size: 17 residues. The CDR3 region is CASSLAQDLSSYNEQFF.